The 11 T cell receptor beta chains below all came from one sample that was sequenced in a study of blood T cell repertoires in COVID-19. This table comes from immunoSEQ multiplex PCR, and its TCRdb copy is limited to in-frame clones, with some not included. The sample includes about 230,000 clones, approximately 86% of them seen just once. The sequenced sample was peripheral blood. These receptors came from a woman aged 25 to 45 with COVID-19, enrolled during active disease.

The CDR3 here is CASSPDGLTNSPLHF. CDR3 in DNA: TGTGCCAGCAGCCCAGACGGACTGACCAATTCACCCCTCCACTTT. V and J are TRBV7-6 and TRBJ1-6; no clear D. From germline, CDR1 is SGHVS and CDR2 FNYEAQ. V was cut by 5 bases and J by 7 bases, with 15 bases left in between. This CDR3 has 15 residues.

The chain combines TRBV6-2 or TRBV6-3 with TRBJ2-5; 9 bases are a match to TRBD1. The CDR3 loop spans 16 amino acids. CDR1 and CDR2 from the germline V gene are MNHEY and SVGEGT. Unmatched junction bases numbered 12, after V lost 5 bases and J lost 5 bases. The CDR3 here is CASSIGTGLGLETQYF. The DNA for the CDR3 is TGTGCCAGCAGTATCGGGACAGGGTTGGGGTTGGAGACCCAGTACTTC.

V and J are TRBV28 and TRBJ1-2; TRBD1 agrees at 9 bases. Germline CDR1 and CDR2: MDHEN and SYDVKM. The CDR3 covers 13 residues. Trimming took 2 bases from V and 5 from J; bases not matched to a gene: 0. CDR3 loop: CASSLGTGYGYTF. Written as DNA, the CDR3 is TGTGCCAGCAGTTTAGGGACAGGGTATGGCTACACCTTC.

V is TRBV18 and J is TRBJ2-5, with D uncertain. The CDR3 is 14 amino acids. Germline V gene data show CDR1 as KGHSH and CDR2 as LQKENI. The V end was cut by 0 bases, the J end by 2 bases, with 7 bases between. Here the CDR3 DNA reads TGTGCCAGCTCACCACCTTACAGTCAAGAGACCCAGTACTTC. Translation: CASSPPYSQETQYF.

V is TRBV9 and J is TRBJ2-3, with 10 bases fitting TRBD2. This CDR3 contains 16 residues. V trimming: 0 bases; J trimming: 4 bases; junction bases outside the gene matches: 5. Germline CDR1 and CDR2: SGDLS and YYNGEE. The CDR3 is CASSVGLAGVADTQYF. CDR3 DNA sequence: TGTGCCAGCAGCGTAGGGCTAGCGGGGGTGGCAGATACGCAGTATTTT.

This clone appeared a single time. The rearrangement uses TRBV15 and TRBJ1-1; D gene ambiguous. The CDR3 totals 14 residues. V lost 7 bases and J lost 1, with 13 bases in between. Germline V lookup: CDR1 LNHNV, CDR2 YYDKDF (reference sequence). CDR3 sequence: CATTPMGGNTEAFF. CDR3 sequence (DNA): TGTGCCACCACCCCGATGGGAGGGAACACTGAAGCTTTCTTT.

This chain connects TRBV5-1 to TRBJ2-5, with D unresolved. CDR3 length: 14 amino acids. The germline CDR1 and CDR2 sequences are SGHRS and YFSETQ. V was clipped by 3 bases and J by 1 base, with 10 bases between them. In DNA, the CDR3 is TGCGCCAGCAGCTCCAACGTCGGCCAAGAGACCCAGTACTTC. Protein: CASSSNVGQETQYF.

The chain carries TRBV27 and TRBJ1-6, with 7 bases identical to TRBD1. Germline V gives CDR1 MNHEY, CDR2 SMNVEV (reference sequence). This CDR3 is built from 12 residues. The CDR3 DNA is TGTCTACCGGGACAGCCTGGTTCACCCCTCCACTTT. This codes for CLPGQPGSPLHF.

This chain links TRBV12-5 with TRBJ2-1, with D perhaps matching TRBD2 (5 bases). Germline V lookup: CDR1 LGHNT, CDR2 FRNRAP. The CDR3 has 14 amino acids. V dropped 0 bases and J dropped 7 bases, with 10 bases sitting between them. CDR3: CASGLVGAANEQFF. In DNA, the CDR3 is TGTGCTAGTGGTTTGGTGGGAGCTGCTAATGAGCAGTTCTTC.

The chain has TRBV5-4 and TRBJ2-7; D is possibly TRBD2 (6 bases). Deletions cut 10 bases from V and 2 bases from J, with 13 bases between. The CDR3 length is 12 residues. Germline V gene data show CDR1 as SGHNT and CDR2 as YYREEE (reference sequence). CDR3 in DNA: TGTGCCTGCGGAGGGCACCCCTACGAGCAGTACTTC. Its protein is CACGGHPYEQYF.

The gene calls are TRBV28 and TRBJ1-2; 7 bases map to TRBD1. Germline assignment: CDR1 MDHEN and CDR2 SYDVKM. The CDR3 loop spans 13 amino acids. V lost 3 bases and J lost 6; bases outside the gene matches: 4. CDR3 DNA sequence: TGTGCCAGCAGTTTGGGCCAGGGGGATGGCTACACCTTC. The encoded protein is CASSLGQGDGYTF.